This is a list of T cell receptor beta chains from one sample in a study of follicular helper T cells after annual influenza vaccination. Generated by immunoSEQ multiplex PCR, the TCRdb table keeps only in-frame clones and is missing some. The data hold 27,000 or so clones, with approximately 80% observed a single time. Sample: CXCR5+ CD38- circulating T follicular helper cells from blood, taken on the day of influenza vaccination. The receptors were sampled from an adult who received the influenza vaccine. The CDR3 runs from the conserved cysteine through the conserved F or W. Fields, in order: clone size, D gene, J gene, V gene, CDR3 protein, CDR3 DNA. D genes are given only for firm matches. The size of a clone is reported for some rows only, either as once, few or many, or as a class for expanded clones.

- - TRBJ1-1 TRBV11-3 CASSLEEANTEAFF TGTGCCAGCAGCTTAGAGGAGGCAAACACTGAAGCTTTCTTT
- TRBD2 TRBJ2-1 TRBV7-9 CASSLRGLAGVEQFF TGTGCCAGCAGCTTAAGGGGACTAGCGGGAGTCGAGCAGTTCTTC
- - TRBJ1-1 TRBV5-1 CASSFDEAEAFF TGCGCCAGCAGCTTCGACGAGGCTGAAGCTTTCTTT
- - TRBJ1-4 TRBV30 CAWSHNEKLFF TGTGCCTGGAGCCATAATGAAAAACTGTTTTTT
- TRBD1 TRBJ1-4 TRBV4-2 CASSQAPGQVKGLGEKLFF TGTGCCAGCAGCCAAGCCCCGGGACAGGTCAAAGGGCTCGGTGAAAAACTGTTTTTT
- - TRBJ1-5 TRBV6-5 CASSFGTQPQHF TGTGCCAGCAGTTTTGGGACACAGCCCCAGCATTTT
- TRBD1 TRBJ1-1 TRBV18 CASSGTGQGEDTEAFF TGTGCCAGCTCAGGAACCGGACAGGGCGAGGACACTGAAGCTTTCTTT
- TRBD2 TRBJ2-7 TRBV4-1 CASKVSLAGSPYEQYF TGCGCCAGCAAAGTTTCATTAGCGGGGTCCCCCTACGAGCAGTACTTC
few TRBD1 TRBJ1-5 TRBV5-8 CASSLVSGGNQPQHF TGTGCCAGCAGCTTGGTTTCAGGGGGTAATCAGCCCCAGCATTTT
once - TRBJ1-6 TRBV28 CASRPGVPWSPLHF TGTGCCAGCAGACCGGGAGTCCCTTGGTCACCCCTCCACTTT